The 20 T cell receptor beta chains below were found in one sample sequenced in a study of T cell responses to AZD1222 COVID-19 vaccine. Some clones are missing from TCRdb's copy, which holds only in-frame ones; the method was immunoSEQ multiplex PCR. Of 120,000 or so clones in the sample, about nine tenths were seen once. This specimen was peripheral blood, taken on day 0 of AZD1222 vaccination. These receptors came from an adult in good health.

In this sample, this clone turned up once. J is TRBJ1-5 and V is TRBV20-1; 9 bases fit TRBD1. Per germline, CDR1 DFQATT and CDR2 SNEGSKA (reference sequence). J gave up 4 bases and V 3 bases, and 4 bases lay outside the gene matches. The CDR3 is 14 residues long. CDR3 in amino acids: CSASLTGGNQPQHF. The DNA for the CDR3 is TGCAGTGCTAGTCTGACAGGGGGGAATCAGCCCCAGCATTTT.

The chain employs TRBV28 and TRBJ2-3; weak D call: TRBD2 (5 bases). The V end lost 6 bases, the J end lost 3 bases, and 19 bases lay between the germline ends. This CDR3 is 16 amino acids long. CDR1 MDHEN and CDR2 SYDVKM come from the germline V gene. The CDR3 spells CASSPTWRFLTDTQYF. The DNA for the CDR3 is TGTGCCAGCAGCCCGACCTGGAGGTTCTTGACAGATACGCAGTATTTT.

The J gene is TRBJ2-3, the V gene TRBV5-8; 7 nucleotides match TRBD1. The germline gives CDR1 SGHTS, CDR2 YDEGEE. The CDR3 spans 15 residues. Trimming cost V 0 bases and J 1 base; bases outside gene matches: 2. The CDR3 bases are TGTGCCAGCAGCTTGGCCGGGACAGGCACAGATACGCAGTATTTT. Translating gives CASSLAGTGTDTQYF. The full variable domain, with the rest looked up from reference TRBV5-8 and TRBJ2-3, is EAGVTQSPTHLIKTRGQQATLRCSPISGHTSVYWYQQALGLGLQFLLWYDEGEERNRGNFPPRFSGRQFPNYSSELNVNALELEDSALYLCASSLAGTGTDTQYFGPGTRLTVL.

V gene TRBV29-1 combines with J gene TRBJ2-3, with a possible D match to TRBD2 (7 bases). From germline, CDR1 is SQVTM and CDR2 ANQGSEA. The V gene lost 4 bases and the J gene lost 1 base, with 15 bases spanning the gap. The CDR3 spans 15 residues. For the CDR3, the DNA is TGCAGCGTTGCCCGCGCGGGGGCGGGCACAGATACGCAGTATTTT. Its protein is CSVARAGAGTDTQYF.

This chain links TRBV11-1 with TRBJ1-5, with D perhaps matching TRBD1 (5 bases). The V gene lost 2 bases and the J gene lost 3 bases, with 8 bases spanning the gap. This CDR3 has 14 residues. CDR1 and CDR2 from the germline V gene are SGHAT and FQDESV (reference sequence). This CDR3 is CASSLPGTNQPQHF. The CDR3 coding sequence is TGTGCCAGCAGCTTACCGGGGACCAATCAGCCCCAGCATTTT.

The CDR3 protein is CASLGGQPWDTQYF. In DNA form, the CDR3 reads TGTGCCAGTCTGGGGGGACAGCCTTGGGATACGCAGTATTTT. The rearrangement joins TRBV19 to TRBJ2-3; possibly TRBD1 for D (7 bases). This CDR3 region has 14 residues. Germline V CDR1 and CDR2: LNHDA, SQIVND (reference sequence). The V and J ends lost 8 bases and 6 bases respectively, with 18 bases between them.

This clone came up a few times. The CDR3 DNA reads as TGTGCCAGCAGTGACAGGGACAGGGCGACTGAAGCTTTCTTT. It translates to CASSDRDRATEAFF. This chain links TRBV6-4 with TRBJ1-1; 9 bases agree with TRBD1. After removal of 2 bases from V and 5 bases from J, the junction contained 3 bases not matched to a gene. This CDR3 spans 14 amino acids. Per the germline V gene, CDR1 is MRHNA and CDR2 is SNTAGT.

The chain links TRBV11-2 to TRBJ1-2; D gene unclear. The CDR3 totals 12 residues. Trimming shortened V by 5 bases and J by 12 bases, and 16 bases separated the two germline ends. CDR1 SGHAT and CDR2 FQNNGV come from the germline V gene. For the CDR3, the DNA is TGTGCCAGCAGCCGGAATCGACAATCCCACACCTTC. Protein sequence: CASSRNRQSHTF.

The chain has TRBV20-1 and TRBJ1-2, with D unclear. This CDR3 has 14 residues. Trimming took 3 bases from V and 0 from J, leaving 11 bases between them. Germline CDR1 and CDR2: DFQATT and SNEGSKA (reference sequence). CDR3 amino acids: CSASYRVSNYGYTF. CDR3 DNA sequence: TGCAGTGCTAGTTATAGGGTATCTAACTATGGCTACACCTTC.

The chain links TRBV5-1 to TRBJ2-7; either TRBD1 or TRBD2 may supply D (5 bases each). Germline CDR1 reads SGHRS; CDR2 reads YFSETQ. The ends were cut back, 4 bases at V and 0 bases at J, with 14 bases in the middle. The CDR3 length is 15 residues. This CDR3 is CASSDPRDHSYEQYF. The DNA for the CDR3 is TGCGCCAGCAGCGACCCCAGGGACCACTCCTACGAGCAGTACTTC.

This chain connects TRBV27 to TRBJ2-2; TRBD2 aligns across 12 bases. The J segment lost 5 bases and the V segment lost 4 bases, leaving 8 bases of the junction unmatched. CDR3 size: 17 residues. CDR1 is MNHEY and CDR2 is SMNVEV in the germline V gene (reference sequence). Here the CDR3 reads CASSSPGTSGYTGELFF. DNA for the CDR3: TGTGCCAGCAGTTCCCCCGGGACTAGCGGGTATACCGGGGAGCTGTTTTTT.

The gene calls are TRBV18 and TRBJ1-5, with 8 bases fitting TRBD1. Germline V gene sequence: CDR1 KGHSH, CDR2 LQKENI. The CDR3 has 16 amino acids. V gave up 3 bases and J gave up 4 bases; unmatched junction bases: 8. The CDR3 coding sequence is TGTGCCAGCTCACCCCCAGGACAGGGCCTGAATCAGCCCCAGCATTTT. Its translation is CASSPPGQGLNQPQHF.

CDR3 DNA sequence: TGTGCCAGCTCACTTGACAGCATCCAAGAGACCCAGTACTTC. This gives the protein CASSLDSIQETQYF. The chain uses TRBV6-5 and TRBJ2-5; a weak D match, TRBD1 (5 bases). The CDR3 covers 14 residues. V dropped 8 bases and J dropped 1 base, with 14 bases sitting between them. In germline, CDR1 is MNHEY, CDR2 SVGAGI.

The chain recombines TRBV28 with TRBJ2-3, with D perhaps matching TRBD2 (7 bases). Per the germline V gene, CDR1 is MDHEN and CDR2 is SYDVKM. V gave up 2 bases and J gave up 1 base, with 16 bases separating them. The CDR3 length is 17 residues. CDR3 loop: CASSLRSGGRGTDTQYF. CDR3 nucleotide sequence: TGTGCCAGCAGTTTAAGGTCGGGGGGCCGGGGCACAGATACGCAGTATTTT.

The V gene is TRBV10-3, the J gene TRBJ2-3; 9 bases align to TRBD2. CDR1 is ENHRY and CDR2 is SYGVKD in the germline V gene. V dropped 7 bases and J dropped 6; count of bases not matched to a gene: 20. CDR3 length: 18 residues. The CDR3 coding sequence is TGTGCCATCAATGCTAGCGCTAGCGGGGTCATTCCAAGGGATACGCAGTATTTT. Translated, it gives CAINASASGVIPRDTQYF.

The CDR3 DNA follows: TGCGCCAGCAGCCTAAGGGGGACAGGCCGCTCTGGGGCCAACGTCCTGACTTTC. Translation gives CASSLRGTGRSGANVLTF. The chain carries TRBV5-1 and TRBJ2-6; TRBD1 matches 8 bases. V lost 4 bases to trimming and J lost 0 bases; unmatched junction nucleotides: 9. The V gene's germline CDR1 is SGHRS and CDR2 YFSETQ. The CDR3 has 18 residues.

The chain carries TRBV7-8 and TRBJ2-1; the D is unclear. CDR3 length equals 14 residues. Germline V gives CDR1 SGHVS, CDR2 FQNEAQ. The V end was cut by 3 bases, the J end by 3 bases, with 9 bases between. The CDR3 bases are TGTGCCAGCAGCTTTCCTCTAGTCTACAATGAGCAGTTCTTC. Protein product: CASSFPLVYNEQFF.

The rearrangement links TRBV7-9 to TRBJ1-5, with 9 bases that match TRBD1. This CDR3 has 15 residues. V dropped 3 bases and J dropped 6; count of bases not matched to a gene: 6. The germline V gene has CDR1 SEHNR and CDR2 FQNEAQ (reference sequence). DNA for the CDR3: TGTGCCAGCAGCTTGGTGGGACAGGGTTCTCAGCCCCAGCATTTT. Amino acid sequence: CASSLVGQGSQPQHF.

The chain recombines TRBV3-1 (or the pseudogene TRBV3-2) with TRBJ1-5, with no clear D. The germline V gene encodes CDR1 LGHDT and CDR2 YNNKEL (reference sequence). This CDR3 contains 13 residues. V was trimmed by 4 bases and J by 4 bases, leaving 8 bases between them. The CDR3 nucleotides are TGTGCCAGCAGCCTGACCTTAAATCAGCCCCAGCATTTT. Translating gives CASSLTLNQPQHF.

The table lists this clone with a count of one. The chain links TRBV29-1 to TRBJ2-5, with 8 bases lining up with TRBD1. The CDR3 has 12 amino acids. Trimming at V came to 8 bases and at J to 5 bases, leaving 7 bases not matched to a gene. CDR1 and CDR2 (germline): SQVTM, ANQGSEA. CDR3 bases: TGCAGCCTCAGACAGGGGCGGGAGACCCAGTACTTC. Protein sequence: CSLRQGRETQYF. The full variable domain, its missing parts supplied by reference TRBV29-1 and TRBJ2-5, is SAVISQKPSRDICQRGTSLTIQCQVDSQVTMMFWYRQQPGQSLTLIATANQGSEATYESGFVIDKFPISRPNLTFSTLTVSNMSPEDSSIYLCSLRQGRETQYFGPGTRLLVL.